This entry lists 29 T cell receptor beta chains sequenced from one sample in a study of T cells after posttransplantation cyclophosphamide. Assay: immunoSEQ multiplex PCR; the TCRdb copy retains only in-frame clones and omits some. There are roughly 35,000 clones in the sample, none observed a single time. Sequenced material: PBMCs. The receptors were sampled from a woman in her forties or fifties in good health and a related stem cell transplant donor.

This clone has ten or more counts. The J gene is TRBJ1-1, the V gene TRBV19; D unclear. CDR3 length: 15 residues. Per germline, CDR1 LNHDA and CDR2 SQIVND (reference sequence). Trimming took 3 bases from V and 3 from J, leaving 14 bases between them. DNA for the CDR3: TGTGCCAGTAGTATGAGGCTAGGTCTTGACACTGAAGCTTTCTTT. Protein: CASSMRLGLDTEAFF.

This clone has ten or more counts. This chain links TRBV7-9 with TRBJ1-2; 7 bases align to TRBD1. CDR1 SEHNR and CDR2 FQNEAQ come from the germline V gene (reference sequence). J lost 7 bases, V lost 2 bases, and 4 bases had no gene match. The CDR3 extends over 13 amino acids. The CDR3 loop is CASSLTGEGGYTF. The CDR3 coding sequence is TGTGCCAGCAGCTTAACAGGGGAGGGTGGCTACACCTTC.

This clone was picked up many times. The rearrangement links TRBV19 to TRBJ2-2, with a tentative D call TRBD2 (7 bases). Germline assignment: CDR1 LNHDA and CDR2 SQIVND (reference sequence). The CDR3 contains 19 residues. The V end lost 2 bases, the J end lost 3 bases, and 22 bases lay between the germline ends. The DNA of the CDR3 is TGTGCCAGTAGTATACGTGGGGGGGCTGTGGTTCGGGACACCGGGGAGCTGTTTTTT. Translated: CASSIRGGAVVRDTGELFF.

This clone was detected ten times or more. The CDR3 here is CASSRTGDNQPQHF. In DNA, the CDR3 is TGTGCCAGTAGTAGGACAGGGGACAATCAGCCCCAGCATTTT. The rearrangement links TRBV19 to TRBJ1-5, with TRBD1 matching over 9 bases. V was clipped by 4 bases and J by 3 bases; unmatched bases: 1. CDR3 length: 14 residues. Germline V gene lookup returns CDR1 LNHDA and CDR2 SQIVND (reference sequence).

The CDR3 sequence is CSVESGGNGYTF. Here the CDR3 DNA reads TGCAGCGTTGAATCAGGGGGCAATGGCTACACCTTC. The chain joins TRBV29-1 to TRBJ1-2, with 8 bases identical to TRBD1. The CDR3 totals 12 residues. The junction had 2 bases not matched to a gene; V was cut back by 2 bases and J by 6 bases. Germline V gene sequence: CDR1 SQVTM, CDR2 ANQGSEA.

This clone appeared many times. The chain has TRBV12-3 or TRBV12-4 and TRBJ1-4; weak D call: TRBD1 (6 bases). This CDR3 is built from 14 residues. The V end lost 7 bases, the J end lost 3 bases, and 12 bases lay between the germline ends. CDR3 protein: CASTKTGSNEKLFF. CDR3 nucleotides: TGTGCCAGCACCAAGACAGGATCTAATGAAAAACTGTTTTTT.

Ten or more counts support this clone. The rearrangement joins TRBV19 to TRBJ1-5; the match to TRBD1 covers 9 bases. The V segment lost 10 bases and the J segment 6 bases; nucleotides outside the gene matches: 4. This CDR3 has 12 amino acids. Germline V gene lookup returns CDR1 LNHDA and CDR2 SQIVND (reference sequence). The CDR3 region has the DNA TGTGCCATAGGGACAGGGACTCAGCCCCAGCATTTT. This gives the protein CAIGTGTQPQHF.

Ten or more counts support this clone. The J gene is TRBJ2-7, the V gene TRBV7-9; 7 bases map to TRBD1. The germline gives CDR1 SEHNR, CDR2 FQNEAQ (reference sequence). There are 13 residues in the CDR3. The V gene end was trimmed by 8 bases and the J gene end by 8 bases; junction bases not matched to a gene: 12. The chain's CDR3 is CASSTGDGGQQYF. The CDR3 DNA follows: TGTGCCAGCTCAACAGGGGACGGTGGCCAGCAGTACTTC.

This clone occurred many times. The chain recombines TRBV2 with TRBJ2-1; 8 bases align to TRBD2. In germline, CDR1 is SNHLY, CDR2 FYNNEI. CDR3 length equals 14 residues. After removal of 7 bases from V and 6 bases from J, the junction contained 8 bases not matched to a gene. The CDR3 DNA follows: TGTGCCAGCAACGAGGCGGGAGGTCGCAATGAGCAGTTCTTC. Its translation: CASNEAGGRNEQFF.

This clone was found many times. The chain recombines TRBV5-1 with TRBJ2-7, with 7 bases lining up with TRBD1. The CDR3 totals 12 residues. Germline-derived CDR1 and CDR2 are SGHRS and YFSETQ. Trimming took 0 bases from V and 6 from J; bases not matched to a gene: 0. CDR3 protein: CASSLGQGEQYF. CDR3 nucleotides: TGCGCCAGCAGCTTGGGACAGGGCGAGCAGTACTTC. Combining the CDR3 with reference TRBV5-1 and TRBJ2-7 gives the whole variable domain KAGVTQTPRYLIKTRGQQVTLSCSPISGHRSVSWYQQTPGQGLQFLFEYFSETQRNKGNFPGRFSGRQFSNSRSEMNVSTLELGDSALYLCASSLGQGEQYFGPGTRLTVT.

This clone was observed a handful of times. The chain links TRBV29-1 to TRBJ1-3; D remains ambiguous. Germline V CDR1 and CDR2: SQVTM, ANQGSEA. The CDR3 has 12 amino acids. V was shortened by 4 bases and J by 0 bases, with 4 bases between the two germline ends. The CDR3 region is CSVALSGNTIYF. CDR3 nucleotides: TGCAGCGTTGCCCTCTCTGGAAACACCATATATTTT.

The table lists this clone with many counts. V gene TRBV6-6 combines with J gene TRBJ2-1; 7 nucleotides align to TRBD2. The CDR3 loop spans 15 amino acids. The J segment lost 4 bases and the V segment lost 7 bases, leaving 10 bases of the junction unmatched. The V gene's germline CDR1 is MNHNY and CDR2 SVGAGI (reference sequence). DNA for the CDR3: TGTGCCAGCACGGGGGGAGGCGCGAGATACAATGAGCAGTTCTTC. Amino acid sequence: CASTGGGARYNEQFF.

This clone came up a few times. CDR3 DNA: TGTGCCAGCACCACACAGGGGGCGCGAAATGAGCAGTTCTTC. Amino acids: CASTTQGARNEQFF. The chain combines TRBV6-5 with TRBJ2-1, with 9 nucleotides matching TRBD1. V was clipped by 7 bases and J by 7 bases; unmatched bases: 8. The CDR3 is 14 residues long. The germline V gene has CDR1 MNHEY and CDR2 SVGAGI.

This clone came up many times. The gene calls are TRBV4-3 and TRBJ2-7; the match to TRBD2 covers 10 bases. V gave up 3 bases and J gave up 2 bases; unmatched junction bases: 4. The CDR3 is 15 amino acids. Germline CDR1 LGHNA, CDR2 YSLEER. The CDR3 loop is CASSQEREGPYEQYF. As DNA, the CDR3 is TGCGCCAGCAGCCAGGAGCGGGAGGGACCCTACGAGCAGTACTTC.

This clone was seen repeatedly, ten times or more. V gene TRBV7-7 combines with J gene TRBJ2-1; 9 nucleotides align to TRBD1. CDR1 SSHAT and CDR2 FNYEAQ come from the germline V gene (reference sequence). The CDR3 is 14 residues long. The V and J ends lost 2 bases and 7 bases, in that order; junction bases with no gene match: 3. CDR3 DNA: TGTGCCAGCAGCTTAACCGGGACAGGGAATGAGCAGTTCTTC. Its protein product is CASSLTGTGNEQFF.

This clone was counted between two and nine times. This chain joins TRBV5-5 and TRBJ1-1; 10 positions agree with TRBD1. There are 17 residues in the CDR3. Germline CDR1 is SGHKS and CDR2 is YYEKEE (reference sequence). J was trimmed by 5 bases and V by 4 bases; bases with no gene match: 14. In DNA, the CDR3 is TGTGCCAGCAGCCCCCACCTTCCGGGACAGGGGTCGACTGAAGCTTTCTTT. Its translation: CASSPHLPGQGSTEAFF.

This clone was recorded many times. V and J are TRBV5-6 and TRBJ2-7; D may be TRBD1 or TRBD2 (7 bases each). The length of the CDR3 is 16 residues. Trimming cost V 6 bases and J 1 base, with 20 bases left between them. The germline V gene encodes CDR1 SGHDT and CDR2 YYEEEE. Here the CDR3 reads CASTRTGKAGSYEQYF. CDR3 coding DNA: TGTGCCAGCACCCGGACAGGCAAAGCGGGATCCTACGAGCAGTACTTC.

This clone has at least ten counts. The genes are TRBV7-6 and TRBJ2-7; D unclear. This CDR3 has 15 residues. V lost 0 bases, J lost 2 bases, and 11 bases lay in between. Germline V lookup: CDR1 SGHVS, CDR2 FNYEAQ. The CDR3 is CASSLAQTLTYEQYF. CDR3 coding DNA: TGTGCCAGCAGCTTAGCCCAGACTCTAACCTACGAGCAGTACTTC.

This clone was seen many times. This sequence joins TRBV5-6 and TRBJ1-4; D may be TRBD1 (5 bases). Between the trimmed V and J ends, which lost 1 base and 8 bases, there was a span of 15 bases. The CDR3 length is 15 residues. Looked up from germline, CDR1 is SGHDT and CDR2 is YYEEEE. The DNA for the CDR3 is TGTGCCAGCAGCTTGAGGGGTCGGCAGAGCGAAAAACTGTTTTTT. Translation gives CASSLRGRQSEKLFF.

This clone has at least ten counts. The chain combines TRBV19 with TRBJ2-7, with 8 bases identical to TRBD2. Germline CDR1 reads LNHDA; CDR2 reads SQIVND (reference sequence). Trimming took 6 bases from V and 3 from J; bases not matched to a gene: 10. The CDR3 has 15 amino acids. The CDR3 nucleotides are TGTGCCAGTAGACAAATAGCGGGAAGGATCTACGAGCAGTACTTC. It specifies CASRQIAGRIYEQYF.

The chain is built from TRBV15 and TRBJ2-7, with 12 bases aligning to TRBD2. Germline V gives CDR1 LNHNV, CDR2 YYDKDF (reference sequence). The ends lost 0 bases at V and 0 bases at J; junction bases unmatched: 9. This CDR3 contains 19 residues. The CDR3 spells CATSRDIRLAGASSYEQYF. As DNA, the CDR3 is TGTGCCACCAGCAGAGATATTAGACTAGCGGGAGCCAGCTCCTACGAGCAGTACTTC. The complete variable domain, with remaining parts taken from reference TRBV15 and TRBJ2-7, reads DAMVIQNPRYQVTQFGKPVTLSCSQTLNHNVMYWYQQKSSQAPKLLFHYYDKDFNNEADTPDNFQSRRPNTSFCFLDIRSPGLGDTAMYLCATSRDIRLAGASSYEQYFGPGTRLTVT.

The V call is TRBV29-1, the J call TRBJ1-1; possibly TRBD1 for D (6 bases). CDR3 length: 13 amino acids. The V gene lost 4 bases and the J gene lost 1 base, with 10 bases spanning the gap. In germline, CDR1 is SQVTM, CDR2 ANQGSEA. CDR3 sequence (DNA): TGCAGCGTTGGCCGGGGGGCGAACACTGAAGCTTTCTTT. Its translation: CSVGRGANTEAFF.

This clone appeared many times. The chain is built from TRBV6-2 or TRBV6-3 and TRBJ2-1; TRBD2 agrees at 8 bases. Germline lookup yields CDR1 MNHEY and CDR2 SVGEGT. The CDR3 extends over 16 amino acids. Trimming removed 4 bases from V and 0 bases from J; junction bases left unmatched: 5. DNA for the CDR3: TGTGCCAGCAGTTCCCCCAGCGGGAGCTCCTACAATGAGCAGTTCTTC. Its translation: CASSSPSGSSYNEQFF.

This clone was found many times. This rearrangement joins TRBV28 to TRBJ1-1; D perhaps matches TRBD1 (5 bases). CDR3 length equals 16 residues. Germline CDR1 MDHEN, CDR2 SYDVKM. V lost 2 bases to trimming and J lost 4 bases, with 17 bases between them. The CDR3 here is CASSLAEQVLSTEAFF. The CDR3 DNA reads TGTGCCAGCAGTTTAGCTGAACAGGTATTGAGCACTGAAGCTTTCTTT.

In its sample, this clone was seen many times. V is TRBV25-1 and J is TRBJ2-7, with 7 bases identical to TRBD1. V shed 6 bases and J 5 bases; nucleotides not matched to a gene: 10. This CDR3 has 14 residues. CDR1 is MGHDK and CDR2 is SYGVNS in the germline V gene. The CDR3 region has the DNA TGTGCCAGCAGCCACAGGGGATCAAGACACGAGCAGTACTTC. Translating it yields CASSHRGSRHEQYF.

This clone was found many times. This chain links TRBV10-1 with TRBJ2-3; D remains ambiguous. V was pared by 0 bases and J by 5 bases, with 15 bases between. The germline CDR1 and CDR2 sequences are WNHNN and SYGVQD (reference sequence). CDR3 length: 16 amino acids. The CDR3 here is CASSESNGARGDTQYF. DNA of the CDR3: TGCGCCAGCAGTGAGTCGAATGGAGCGCGTGGAGATACGCAGTATTTT.

This clone was counted ten times or more. V gene TRBV19 combines with J gene TRBJ2-1; 9 bases match TRBD2. The CDR3 covers 17 residues. V shed 3 bases, J shed 3 bases, and the junction held 9 bases outside the gene matches. Germline CDR1 and CDR2: LNHDA and SQIVND (reference sequence). The CDR3, as DNA: TGTGCCAGTAGTATCGGTCTAGCGGGGAGAATCTACAATGAGCAGTTCTTC. This gives the protein CASSIGLAGRIYNEQFF. Full variable domain (missing parts from reference TRBV19 and TRBJ2-1): DGGITQSPKYLFRKEGQNVTLSCEQNLNHDAMYWYRQDPGQGLRLIYYSQIVNDFQKGDIAEGYSVSREKKESFPLTVTSAQKNPTAFYLCASSIGLAGRIYNEQFFGPGTRLTVL.

This clone was picked up many times. V gene TRBV27 combines with J gene TRBJ2-7; 7 bases are a match to TRBD1. With V trimmed by 2 bases and J by 4 bases, 8 bases remained unmatched. Germline CDR1 and CDR2: MNHEY and SMNVEV (reference sequence). CDR3 length: 15 amino acids. The CDR3 DNA reads TGTGCCAGCAGTTTACTTGTACAGGGGTTATACGAGCAGTACTTC. Translated: CASSLLVQGLYEQYF.

This clone was found many times. V is TRBV19 and J is TRBJ1-1; D is unclear. The V end was cut by 3 bases, the J end by 10 bases, with 30 bases between. The CDR3 loop spans 18 amino acids. CDR1 and CDR2 from the germline V gene are LNHDA and SQIVND (reference sequence). CDR3 in DNA: TGTGCCAGTAGTATCCTGGGCTCGGTTGGCAGAATATGGATCGGAGCTTTCTTT. Protein product: CASSILGSVGRIWIGAFF.